The rows below give T cell receptor beta chains drawn from one sample of a study of neurological immune-mediated disorders. Each CDR3 protein is one row after TCRdb ran MiXCR on the 5' RACE reads. The sample records about 66,000 distinct CDR3 sequences, almost 3.5% being singletons. The sample taken for sequencing was PBMCs. The receptors shown here come from a man between 40 and 49 years old with multiple sclerosis. The CDR3 runs from the conserved cysteine through the conserved F or W. D genes are given only for firm matches. Where a row states a size, it is once, few, many or the class of an expanded clone; other rows omit it.

>TRBJ2-5|many|TRBV6-5|.
CASSYSGGGQETQYF
TGTGCCAGCAGTTACTCCGGAGGGGGTCAAGAGACCCAGTACTTC
>TRBJ2-1|many|TRBV20-1|TRBD2
CSAKTSGGQNHNEQFF
TGCAGTGCCAAGACTAGCGGGGGGCAAAACCACAATGAGCAGTTCTTC
>TRBJ1-2|many|TRBV20-1|.
CSAVRGGVDGYTF
TGCAGTGCCGTGAGGGGGGGGGTTGATGGCTACACCTTC
>TRBJ2-7|many|TRBV5-6|TRBD2
CASSLGTSGTGEQYF
TGTGCCAGCAGCCTGGGGACTAGCGGCACTGGGGAGCAGTACTTC
>TRBJ1-1|many|TRBV5-1|TRBD1
CASSLEGTGRVGTEAFF
TGCGCCAGCAGCTTGGAAGGGACAGGGAGGGTTGGCACTGAAGCTTTCTTT
>TRBJ1-1|many|TRBV7-2|.
CASSLQGRGTEAFF
TGTGCCAGCAGCTTACAGGGGAGGGGAACTGAAGCTTTCTTT
>TRBJ2-7|many|TRBV7-9|TRBD1
CASSFSGQGLYEQYF
TGTGCCAGCAGCTTTTCGGGACAGGGGCTCTACGAGCAGTACTTC
>TRBJ1-6|many|TRBV19|.
CASSTGERSPLHF
TGTGCCAGTAGTACCGGCGAGCGTTCACCCCTCCACTTT
>TRBJ2-3|many|TRBV18|TRBD2
CASSPPSGDSTDTQYF
TGTGCCAGCTCACCACCTAGCGGGGACTCCACAGATACGCAGTATTTT
>TRBJ2-5|many|TRBV5-1|.
CASNNPAAVQETQYF
TGCGCCAGCAACAACCCCGCCGCGGTTCAAGAGACCCAGTACTTC
>TRBJ2-7|many|TRBV3-1|TRBD2
CASSLAGFSYEQYF
TGTGCCAGCAGCCTAGCGGGGTTCTCCTACGAGCAGTACTTC
>TRBJ2-5|many|TRBV20-1|TRBD1
CSARPDREDLETQYF
TGCAGTGCTAGACCTGACAGGGAAGACCTAGAGACCCAGTACTTC
>TRBJ2-2|many|TRBV5-1|TRBD1
CASSSRQGNTGELFF
TGCGCCAGCAGCTCCCGACAGGGAAACACCGGGGAGCTGTTTTTT
>TRBJ2-5|many|TRBV5-1|.
CASSFVLQETQYF
TGCGCCAGCAGCTTCGTTCTACAAGAGACCCAGTACTTC
>TRBJ2-1|.|TRBV6-5|TRBD2
CASSYSTPREAYNEQFF
TGTGCCAGCAGTTACTCCACACCTCGGGAGGCCTACAATGAGCAGTTCTTC
>TRBJ1-1|many|TRBV5-1|TRBD1
CASSPPDRANTEAFF
TGCGCCAGCAGCCCCCCGGACAGGGCGAACACTGAAGCTTTCTTT
>TRBJ2-7|few|TRBV18|.
CASSPSSYEQYF
TGTGCCAGCTCACCCTCGTCCTACGAGCAGTACTTC
>TRBJ2-7|many|TRBV20-1|.
CSAEGLRAGEQYF
TGCAGTGCTGAGGGGCTCCGCGCTGGTGAGCAGTACTTC
>TRBJ1-1|many|TRBV27|.
CASSLSGIVNTEAFF
TGTGCCAGCAGTTTATCCGGGATCGTGAACACTGAAGCTTTCTTT
>TRBJ2-1|many|TRBV20-1|TRBD2
CSASGLAGGEQFF
TGCAGTGCCAGCGGACTAGCGGGGGGTGAGCAGTTCTTC
>TRBJ1-2|many|TRBV12-3/TRBV12-4|.
CASRQDRLYGYTF
TGTGCCAGCAGACAGGACAGACTATATGGCTACACCTTC